The 26 T cell receptor beta chains below come from one sample, sequenced in a study of blood T cell repertoires in COVID-19. Data came from immunoSEQ multiplex PCR; TCRdb stores just in-frame clones and leaves some out. The table shows some 250,000 clones, with roughly 90% occurring only once. The sequencing sample was made of PBMCs or T cells enriched from blood (not recorded which). The origin of the receptors is a middle-aged man who had recovered from COVID-19.

The CDR3 loop is CASSLEYSGNTIYF. CDR3 sequence (DNA): TGTGCCAGCAGCTTAGAATATTCTGGAAACACCATATATTTT. The J gene is TRBJ1-3, the V gene TRBV11-3, with D uncertain. This CDR3 has 14 amino acids. The germline CDR1 and CDR2 sequences are SGHNT and YENEEA. V lost 0 bases to trimming and J lost 1 base, with 4 bases between them.

The V and J genes are TRBV11-2 and TRBJ2-2, with 13 positions matching TRBD2. The CDR3 loop spans 18 amino acids. Germline values: CDR1 SGHAT, CDR2 FQNNGV. V was pared by 5 bases and J by 1 base, with 7 bases of the junction left unmatched. The chain's CDR3 is CASSPRTSGGGNTGELFF. The CDR3 region has the DNA TGTGCCAGCAGCCCTCGGACTAGCGGGGGAGGGAACACCGGGGAGCTGTTTTTT.

This chain's CDR3 is CASSPPGQLFEKLFF. CDR3 DNA sequence: TGTGCCAGCAGCCCGCCGGGACAGCTTTTTGAAAAACTGTTTTTT. V usage is TRBV6-5 and J usage is TRBJ1-4; 7 nucleotides align to TRBD1. This CDR3 is built from 15 residues. Per germline, CDR1 MNHEY and CDR2 SVGAGI. V was clipped by 6 bases and J by 7 bases; unmatched bases: 11.

The V call is TRBV30, the J call TRBJ1-2; TRBD1 matches 9 bases. The J segment lost 7 bases and the V segment lost 1 base, leaving 10 bases of the junction unmatched. Germline lookup yields CDR1 GTSNPN and CDR2 SVGIG (reference sequence). This CDR3 has 15 residues. CDR3 sequence reads: CAWSATRDRAAGYTF. For the CDR3, the DNA is TGTGCCTGGAGTGCCACTCGGGACAGGGCGGCTGGCTACACCTTC.

J is TRBJ1-4 and V is TRBV10-3; possible D gene TRBD1, 6 bases. This CDR3 is built from 16 residues. Germline CDR1 reads ENHRY; CDR2 reads SYGVKD. V lost 10 bases, J lost 0 bases, and 18 bases lay in between. CDR3 loop: CATRDTGRATNEKLFF. DNA of the CDR3: TGTGCCACCCGGGACACAGGACGGGCAACTAATGAAAAACTGTTTTTT.

This chain connects TRBV19 to TRBJ1-5; weak D call: TRBD1 (6 bases). The germline V gene has CDR1 LNHDA and CDR2 SQIVND (reference sequence). The CDR3 totals 15 residues. The ends were cut back, 4 bases at V and 7 bases at J, with 17 bases in the middle. For the CDR3, the DNA is TGTGCCAGTAGTACTGGGACCGCCACAGGGCAGCCCCAGCATTTT. Protein sequence: CASSTGTATGQPQHF.

The chain carries TRBV5-1 and TRBJ1-2; TRBD1 aligns across 9 bases. Trimming cost V 1 base and J 8 bases; bases outside gene matches: 12. The germline CDR1 and CDR2 sequences are SGHRS and YFSETQ. The length of the CDR3 is 16 residues. The CDR3 nucleotides are TGCGCCAGCAGCTTGTGGGGACAGGGCACAGCTGGGGGCTACACCTTC. Its protein is CASSLWGQGTAGGYTF.

V gene TRBV5-1 combines with J gene TRBJ1-6; 8 positions agree with TRBD1. This CDR3 comprises 14 residues. V lost 6 bases, J lost 10 bases, and 9 bases stayed unmatched. Germline CDR1 and CDR2: SGHRS and YFSETQ. This chain's CDR3 is CASTLGTGGSPLHF. The CDR3 coding sequence is TGCGCCAGCACCCTAGGGACAGGCGGATCACCCCTCCACTTT.

This clone was counted a few times. The gene calls are TRBV30 and TRBJ1-2; D call uncertain. The CDR3 consists of 13 residues. V gave up 2 bases and J gave up 5 bases, with 12 bases separating them. Looked up from germline, CDR1 is GTSNPN and CDR2 is SVGIG (reference sequence). This CDR3 is CAWSTEGLYGYTF. In DNA, the CDR3 is TGTGCCTGGAGTACGGAAGGACTTTATGGCTACACCTTC.

The chain links TRBV11-2 to TRBJ2-7; possibly TRBD1 for D (6 bases). V was pared by 5 bases and J by 0 bases, with 11 bases between. The CDR3 loop spans 14 amino acids. CDR1 SGHAT and CDR2 FQNNGV come from the germline V gene. This CDR3 is CASSPDRSSYEQYF. The DNA for the CDR3 is TGTGCCAGCAGCCCAGACAGGAGCTCCTACGAGCAGTACTTC.

The chain employs TRBV4-1 and TRBJ1-4, with 7 bases identical to TRBD1. The J segment lost 8 bases and the V segment lost 1 base, leaving 13 bases of the junction unmatched. Germline lookup yields CDR1 MGHRA and CDR2 YSYEKL. CDR3 length equals 17 residues. CDR3 coding DNA: TGCGCCAGCAGCCAAGCGACGCCACAGGGGCTGGGGGAAAAACTGTTTTTT. This sequence encodes CASSQATPQGLGEKLFF.

The chain has TRBV19 and TRBJ2-2, with 7 nucleotides matching TRBD1. CDR3 size: 14 residues. The junction had 3 bases not matched to a gene; V was cut back by 6 bases and J by 2 bases. In germline, CDR1 is LNHDA, CDR2 SQIVND (reference sequence). CDR3 DNA sequence: TGTGCCAGTAGAGGGACAGTTAACACCGGGGAGCTGTTTTTT. Amino acid sequence: CASRGTVNTGELFF.

The V gene is TRBV7-2, the J gene TRBJ2-1; 10 positions agree with TRBD1. Germline V gene sequence: CDR1 SGHTA, CDR2 FQGNSA. V gave up 1 base and J gave up 7 bases; unmatched junction bases: 7. The length of the CDR3 is 16 residues. The CDR3 DNA reads as TGTGCCAGCAGCTTAGAGGGGGGACAGGGGAGGAATGAGCAGTTCTTC. Translation gives CASSLEGGQGRNEQFF.

The CDR3 DNA is TGTGCCAGCTCACCCGGCCGAGGTTCTGGAAACACCATATATTTT. This translates into CASSPGRGSGNTIYF. V and J are TRBV18 and TRBJ1-3; D not certain. The CDR3 is 15 amino acids. Trimming left V 3 bases short and J 1 base short, with 10 bases between. Germline V CDR1 and CDR2: KGHSH, LQKENI. The full variable domain, its missing parts supplied by reference TRBV18 and TRBJ1-3, is NAGVMQNPRHLVRRRGQEARLRCSPMKGHSHVYWYRQLPEEGLKFMVYLQKENIIDESGMPKERFSAEFPKEGPSILRIQQVVRGDSAAYFCASSPGRGSGNTIYFGEGSWLTVV.

V and J are TRBV29-1 and TRBJ1-2, with D possibly being TRBD1 (6 bases). V was trimmed by 3 bases and J by 2 bases, leaving 16 bases between them. The germline gives CDR1 SQVTM, CDR2 ANQGSEA. The length of the CDR3 is 15 residues. The CDR3 region has the DNA TGCAGCGTTGACTCAGGGGCGATAACGAACTATGGCTACACCTTC. It specifies CSVDSGAITNYGYTF. Full variable domain (outside the CDR3, taken from reference TRBV29-1 and TRBJ1-2): SAVISQKPSRDICQRGTSLTIQCQVDSQVTMMFWYRQQPGQSLTLIATANQGSEATYESGFVIDKFPISRPNLTFSTLTVSNMSPEDSSIYLCSVDSGAITNYGYTFGSGTRLTVV.

The chain employs TRBV19 and TRBJ1-1; TRBD1 matches at 11 bases. The CDR3 sequence is 17 residues long. The trim removed 1 base at V and 3 bases at J, leaving 7 bases unmatched. Per the germline V gene, CDR1 is LNHDA and CDR2 is SQIVND (reference sequence). The CDR3 DNA sequence: TGTGCCAGTAGTATAGGCCTGGGACAGGGGGGAGACACTGAAGCTTTCTTT. Amino acid sequence: CASSIGLGQGGDTEAFF.

This clone occurred once. This chain joins TRBV4-1 and TRBJ2-4; D is unresolved. Trimming took off 3 bases at V and 0 bases at J, with 15 bases between the two ends. Germline V gene sequence: CDR1 MGHRA, CDR2 YSYEKL. This CDR3 comprises 17 residues. This CDR3 reads CASSQAPLRLAKNIQYF. The CDR3 DNA follows: TGCGCCAGCAGCCAGGCTCCCCTTCGTCTAGCCAAAAACATTCAGTACTTC.

This clone came up once. The chain is built from TRBV6-5 and TRBJ1-1; the D gene is possibly TRBD1 (5 bases). V was clipped by 2 bases and J by 1 base, with 14 bases between them. The CDR3 contains 16 residues. Germline V gene data show CDR1 as MNHEY and CDR2 as SVGAGI. CDR3 in DNA: TGTGCCAGCAGTTACCGGGGGATCTTCCCGAACACTGAAGCTTTCTTT. Residues: CASSYRGIFPNTEAFF.

The J gene is TRBJ2-5, the V gene TRBV19; D unresolved. V lost 4 bases and J 0 bases, leaving 9 bases between the germline ends. From germline, CDR1 is LNHDA and CDR2 SQIVND (reference sequence). The CDR3 loop spans 14 amino acids. The CDR3 reads CASSSWQDQETQYF. The CDR3 DNA follows: TGTGCCAGTAGTAGCTGGCAGGACCAAGAGACCCAGTACTTC.

The rearrangement uses TRBV6-1 and TRBJ2-2, with 8 bases lining up with TRBD1. The CDR3 is 17 residues long. CDR1 and CDR2 (germline): MNHNS, SASEGT. V lost 3 bases, J lost 1 base, and 7 bases stayed unmatched. This CDR3 is CASSDLVTGGNTGELFF. CDR3 nucleotides: TGTGCCAGCAGTGATTTGGTCACAGGGGGGAACACCGGGGAGCTGTTTTTT.

The chain recombines TRBV5-6 with TRBJ1-2; D is possibly TRBD1 (6 bases). The CDR3 contains 14 residues. V lost 1 base and J 4 bases, leaving 11 bases between the germline ends. The germline V gene has CDR1 SGHDT and CDR2 YYEEEE. CDR3 amino acids: CASSLLRGGYGYTF. CDR3 nucleotides: TGTGCCAGCAGCTTGCTTAGGGGGGGCTATGGCTACACCTTC.

The gene calls are TRBV6-2 or TRBV6-3 and TRBJ2-7, with 7 bases identical to TRBD2. Germline trimming cut 0 bases from V and 5 bases from J; bases unmatched to any gene: 7. Germline V gene sequence: CDR1 MNHEY, CDR2 SVGEGT. This CDR3 is 15 amino acids long. The CDR3 DNA follows: TGTGCCAGCAGTTACTCTGCGGGGCGGGAGAACGAGCAGTACTTC. Its protein product is CASSYSAGRENEQYF.

This clone was seen a single time. The chain couples TRBV4-1 to TRBJ2-1; the D gene is possibly TRBD1 (5 bases). V dropped 4 bases and J dropped 7 bases, with 23 bases sitting between them. The CDR3 totals 17 residues. Germline CDR1 reads MGHRA; CDR2 reads YSYEKL. The CDR3 DNA follows: TGCGCCAGCAGCCCCAGGGCCCCATCCCGAGTGGGGAATGAGCAGTTCTTC. It specifies CASSPRAPSRVGNEQFF.

In its sample, this clone was seen once. This chain uses TRBV27 with TRBJ2-7, with 10 nucleotides matching TRBD1. Trimming at V came to 4 bases and at J to 2 bases, leaving 11 bases not matched to a gene. Germline V gene data show CDR1 as MNHEY and CDR2 as SMNVEV (reference sequence). The CDR3 length is 17 residues. This CDR3 reads CASSSIGQGGTAYEQYF. The CDR3 DNA reads as TGTGCCAGCAGTTCCATCGGACAGGGGGGCACAGCCTACGAGCAGTACTTC.

The V call is TRBV10-3, the J call TRBJ2-1; D unclear. V lost 2 bases and J 10 bases, leaving 9 bases between the germline ends. CDR3 length: 12 residues. The germline V gene encodes CDR1 ENHRY and CDR2 SYGVKD. The CDR3: CAISETTREQFF. CDR3 in DNA: TGTGCCATCAGTGAGACTACACGGGAGCAGTTCTTC.

CDR3 bases: TGTGCCAGCAGCCCCTGGAACACTGAAGCTTTCTTT. This gives the protein CASSPWNTEAFF. The rearrangement links TRBV12-3 or TRBV12-4 to TRBJ1-1, with D hard to call. The CDR3 is made up of 12 amino acids. V was clipped by 6 bases and J by 1 base, with 6 bases between them.